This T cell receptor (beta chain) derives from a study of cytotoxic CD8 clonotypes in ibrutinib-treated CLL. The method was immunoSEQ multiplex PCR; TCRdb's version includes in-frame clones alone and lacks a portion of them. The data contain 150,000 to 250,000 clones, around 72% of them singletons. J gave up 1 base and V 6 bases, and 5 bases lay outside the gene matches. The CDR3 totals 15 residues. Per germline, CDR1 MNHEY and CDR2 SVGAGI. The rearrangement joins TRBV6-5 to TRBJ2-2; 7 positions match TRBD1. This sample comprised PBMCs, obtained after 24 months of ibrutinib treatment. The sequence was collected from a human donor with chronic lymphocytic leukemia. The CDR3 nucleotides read TGTGCCAGCAGATTAGACAGGGTGAACACCGGGGAGCTGTTTTTT. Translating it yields CASRLDRVNTGELFF.